Below are 27 T cell receptor beta chains sequenced from a single sample in a study of blood T cell repertoires in COVID-19. TCRdb keeps only in-frame clones here, not all; method: immunoSEQ multiplex PCR. The data hold tens of thousands of clones, with about 92% observed a single time. Input material: peripheral blood. The source is a man in his forties or fifties with COVID-19, enrolled during active disease.

The chain employs TRBV19 and TRBJ1-4, with D maybe TRBD1 (5 bases). CDR3 length: 14 residues. Trimming left V 7 bases short and J 8 bases short, with 17 bases between. CDR1 is LNHDA and CDR2 is SQIVND in the germline V gene (reference sequence). In nucleotides, the CDR3 is TGTGCCAGTAAGGAAGATGGGGCGAAAGAAAAACTGTTTTTT. This encodes CASKEDGAKEKLFF.

V and J are TRBV28 and TRBJ2-3; 10 nucleotides align to TRBD2. J gave up 2 bases and V 8 bases, and 13 bases lay outside the gene matches. This CDR3 region has 17 residues. CDR1 MDHEN and CDR2 SYDVKM come from the germline V gene. The CDR3 spells CASPPPYLAGVTDTQYF. The CDR3 DNA is TGTGCCAGCCCGCCCCCGTATCTAGCGGGAGTCACAGATACGCAGTATTTT.

CDR3 sequence: CAWSVRGRQPQHF. CDR3 nucleotide sequence: TGTGCCTGGAGTGTTCGAGGGCGCCAGCCCCAGCATTTT. J is TRBJ1-5 and V is TRBV30; D uncertain. CDR1 GTSNPN and CDR2 SVGIG come from the germline V gene (reference sequence). This CDR3 has 13 residues. Trimming took off 0 bases at V and 7 bases at J, with 10 bases between the two ends.

The chain couples TRBV5-8 to TRBJ1-2; a weak D match, TRBD1 (6 bases). The V and J ends lost 4 bases and 2 bases respectively, with 12 bases between them. Germline-derived CDR1 and CDR2 are SGHTS and YDEGEE. The CDR3 is 14 residues long. The CDR3 protein is CASSRGSRNYGYTF. DNA of the CDR3: TGTGCCAGCAGCAGGGGGAGCAGAAACTATGGCTACACCTTC.

The sample holds one count of this clone. The chain combines TRBV6-2 or TRBV6-3 with TRBJ2-5; possibly TRBD1 for D (6 bases). The CDR3 runs 17 residues. Germline V gives CDR1 MNHEY, CDR2 SVGEGT. Trimming left V 2 bases short and J 0 bases short, with 16 bases between. CDR3 sequence (DNA): TGTGCCAGCAGTTACGTAGTAGGTCAGGGGAACCAAGAGACCCAGTACTTC. This translates into CASSYVVGQGNQETQYF.

This chain connects TRBV28 to TRBJ2-3, with 9 nucleotides matching TRBD2. Unmatched junction bases numbered 9, after V lost 8 bases and J lost 3 bases. This CDR3 has 15 residues. Germline V lookup: CDR1 MDHEN, CDR2 SYDVKM. The CDR3 here is CASSLGSGSTDTQYF. Here the CDR3 DNA reads TGTGCCAGCTCTTTGGGTAGCGGGAGTACAGATACGCAGTATTTT.

The chain has TRBV4-3 and TRBJ1-2; D is unclear. V was trimmed by 0 bases and J by 4 bases, leaving 15 bases between them. The CDR3 consists of 16 residues. CDR1 is LGHNA, CDR2 YSLEER, per germline. In DNA, the CDR3 is TGCGCCAGCAGCCAAGATCCGCCAGGAACTCTCTATGGCTACACCTTC. Translated: CASSQDPPGTLYGYTF.

V usage is TRBV11-3 and J usage is TRBJ2-3; 8 nucleotides align to TRBD1. V gave up 3 bases and J gave up 6 bases; unmatched junction bases: 5. CDR3 length equals 14 residues. Per the germline V gene, CDR1 is SGHNT and CDR2 is YENEEA. In DNA form, the CDR3 reads TGTGCCAGCAGCTTGCGAACAGGGGGGGATACGCAGTATTTT. Amino acids: CASSLRTGGDTQYF. The whole variable domain, filled in from reference TRBV11-3 and TRBJ2-3, reads EAGVVQSPRYKIIEKKQPVAFWCNPISGHNTLYWYLQNLGQGPELLIRYENEEAVDDSQLPKDRFSAERLKGVDSTLKIQPAELGDSAVYLCASSLRTGGDTQYFGPGTRLTVL.

This chain links TRBV19 with TRBJ1-5; 7 nucleotides agree with TRBD1. Unmatched junction bases numbered 3, after V lost 6 bases and J lost 4 bases. CDR1 LNHDA and CDR2 SQIVND come from the germline V gene (reference sequence). This CDR3 contains 13 residues. DNA of the CDR3: TGTGCCAGTAGCGGGGACAGAAATCAGCCCCAGCATTTT. This sequence encodes CASSGDRNQPQHF.

DNA of the CDR3: TGTGCCAGCAGCTTCCCGGGACAAGAGAACTATGGCTACACCTTC. This gives the protein CASSFPGQENYGYTF. The J gene is TRBJ1-2, the V gene TRBV7-9, with D maybe TRBD1 (6 bases). V was trimmed by 3 bases and J by 2 bases, leaving 13 bases between them. Germline V gene sequence: CDR1 SEHNR, CDR2 FQNEAQ (reference sequence). This CDR3 is built from 15 residues. Full variable domain (rest looked up from reference TRBV7-9 and TRBJ1-2): DTGVSQNPRHKITKRGQNVTFRCDPISEHNRLYWYRQTLGQGPEFLTYFQNEAQLEKSRLLSDRFSAERPKGSFSTLEIQRTEQGDSAMYLCASSFPGQENYGYTFGSGTRLTVV.

The V gene is TRBV28, the J gene TRBJ2-3; 7 bases are a match to TRBD2. This CDR3 has 15 residues. Germline loops: CDR1 MDHEN, CDR2 SYDVKM. V lost 3 bases and J lost 2; bases outside the gene matches: 5. The CDR3 protein is CASSLQRGTTDTQYF. The DNA for the CDR3 is TGTGCCAGCAGTTTGCAGCGGGGCACCACAGATACGCAGTATTTT.

The V call is TRBV2, the J call TRBJ1-6; D call uncertain. Germline CDR1 is SNHLY and CDR2 is FYNNEI. Trimming left V 5 bases short and J 8 bases short, with 16 bases between. CDR3 length equals 15 residues. CDR3 amino acids: CASSWEPREDSPLHF. In nucleotides, the CDR3 is TGTGCCAGCAGTTGGGAGCCCCGAGAGGATTCACCCCTCCACTTT.

Regarding this clone: The junction and the germline gene differ at one end; a read error may be behind it. This chain links TRBV5-6 with TRBJ1-2; 9 bases match TRBD1. The CDR3 extends over 18 amino acids. Germline V CDR1 and CDR2: SGHDT, YYEEEE. CDR3 protein: CASILGSLQGQGYYGCTF. In DNA, the CDR3 is TGTGCCAGCATCCTTGGTTCCCTCCAGGGACAGGGATACTATGGCTGCACCTTC. The full variable domain, completed using reference TRBV5-6 and TRBJ1-2, is DAGVTQSPTHLIKTRGQQVTLRCSPKSGHDTVSWYQQALGQGPQFIFQYYEEEERQRGNFPDRFSGHQFPNYSSELNVNALLLGDSALYLCASILGSLQGQGYYGCTFGSGTRLTVV.

This clone was recorded only once. For the CDR3, the DNA is TGTGCCAGCAGCCCTAGCGGGGACTACGAGCAGTACTTC. Protein sequence: CASSPSGDYEQYF. V gene TRBV14 combines with J gene TRBJ2-7; 9 nucleotides align to TRBD2. The CDR3 length is 13 residues. The germline gives CDR1 SGHDN, CDR2 FVKESK. Trimming at V came to 4 bases and at J to 3 bases, leaving 1 base not matched to a gene.

V gene TRBV19 combines with J gene TRBJ1-3; no definite D call. CDR1 is LNHDA, CDR2 SQIVND, per germline (reference sequence). This CDR3 spans 15 amino acids. V lost 5 bases to trimming and J lost 2 bases, with 13 bases between them. The CDR3 region is CASSGDLEPGNTIYF. Written as DNA, the CDR3 is TGTGCCAGTAGTGGAGACCTTGAGCCTGGAAACACCATATATTTT.

The chain uses TRBV4-2 and TRBJ2-3, with TRBD2 identical over 8 bases. V dropped 0 bases and J dropped 0; count of bases not matched to a gene: 8. In germline, CDR1 is LGHNA, CDR2 YNFKEQ. The CDR3 loop spans 18 amino acids. The CDR3 DNA reads TGTGCCAGCAGCCAAGATACTTCCGGACTAGCTAGCACAGATACGCAGTATTTT. As protein: CASSQDTSGLASTDTQYF.

The V gene is TRBV5-1, the J gene TRBJ2-5; 7 bases match TRBD2. The CDR3 runs to 14 residues. CDR1 is SGHRS, CDR2 YFSETQ, per germline. V was clipped by 0 bases and J by 3 bases; unmatched bases: 2. As DNA, the CDR3 is TGCGCCAGCAGCTTGGCGGCGGGAGAAGAGACCCAGTACTTC. Translated, it gives CASSLAAGEETQYF.

The chain carries TRBV5-1 and TRBJ1-1; unclear D gene. V was trimmed by 2 bases and J by 1 base, leaving 12 bases between them. The CDR3 consists of 15 residues. The V gene's germline CDR1 is SGHRS and CDR2 YFSETQ. CDR3 residues: CASSLTDLRNTEAFF. The CDR3, as DNA: TGCGCCAGCAGCTTAACAGATCTCAGGAACACTGAAGCTTTCTTT.

The chain has TRBV21-1 and TRBJ1-5. TRBV21-1 is designated a pseudogene. CDR3 length: 16 residues. The CDR3 here is CASSGPRQGGDQPQHF. The CDR3 DNA follows: TGTGCCAGCAGCGGGCCCCGCCAGGGAGGGGATCAGCCCCAGCATTTT.

V is TRBV18 and J is TRBJ2-2, with 7 bases fitting TRBD1. Per the germline V gene, CDR1 is KGHSH and CDR2 is LQKENI. CDR3 length: 15 amino acids. With 0 bases clipped from V and 3 bases from J, the junction kept 1 base outside the gene matches. The CDR3 nucleotides are TGTGCCAGCTCACCACCGACAGGGTACACCGGGGAGCTGTTTTTT. Its protein is CASSPPTGYTGELFF. The variable domain in full, completed from reference TRBV18 and TRBJ2-2, reads NAGVMQNPRHLVRRRGQEARLRCSPMKGHSHVYWYRQLPEEGLKFMVYLQKENIIDESGMPKERFSAEFPKEGPSILRIQQVVRGDSAAYFCASSPPTGYTGELFFGEGSRLTVL.

The chain employs TRBV7-3 and TRBJ2-3, with TRBD1 matching 9 bases. This CDR3 is 15 amino acids long. The ends lost 5 bases at V and 5 bases at J; junction bases unmatched: 8. Germline V gives CDR1 SGHTA, CDR2 FQGTGA. The CDR3 sequence: CASSGRTGAGDTQYF. The CDR3 nucleotides are TGTGCCAGCAGCGGGCGGACAGGGGCGGGAGATACGCAGTATTTT.

This chain uses TRBV4-2 with TRBJ2-7; 9 bases fit TRBD2. Per the germline V gene, CDR1 is LGHNA and CDR2 is YNFKEQ. This CDR3 is built from 16 residues. The V segment lost 1 base and the J segment 0 bases; nucleotides outside the gene matches: 4. The CDR3 protein is CASSQGDSGSSYEQYF. The CDR3 bases are TGTGCCAGCAGCCAAGGGGATAGCGGGAGCTCCTACGAGCAGTACTTC.

This clone has only one observation. The chain recombines TRBV5-1 with TRBJ2-1; tentatively, D is TRBD2 (6 bases). Germline CDR1 SGHRS, CDR2 YFSETQ. This CDR3 region has 16 residues. V was pared by 0 bases and J by 8 bases, with 18 bases between. CDR3 DNA: TGCGCCAGCAGCTTGGCGATGGGGGGTCTTAGCGATGAGCAGTTCTTC. Its translation: CASSLAMGGLSDEQFF.

The rearrangement joins TRBV19 to TRBJ1-1, with D hard to call. Germline V gives CDR1 LNHDA, CDR2 SQIVND (reference sequence). The CDR3 spans 15 residues. Trimming cost V 10 bases and J 2 bases, with 20 bases left between them. As DNA, the CDR3 is TGTGCCACCACGCGAGGCAGCAGAATAAACACTGAAGCTTTCTTT. Protein: CATTRGSRINTEAFF.

The chain carries TRBV6-6 and TRBJ1-2, with 7 bases matching TRBD1. The trim removed 2 bases at V and 5 bases at J, leaving 2 bases unmatched. Germline CDR1 MNHNY, CDR2 SVGAGI (reference sequence). CDR3 size: 13 residues. The CDR3, as DNA: TGTGCCAGCAGTTACCAGACAGGGTATGGCTACACCTTC. This sequence encodes CASSYQTGYGYTF.

The chain has TRBV6-6 and TRBJ2-4; D gene ambiguous. The CDR3 spans 12 residues. CDR1 and CDR2 (germline): MNHNY, SVGAGI (reference sequence). V shed 6 bases and J shed 4 bases, with 7 bases lying between them. The CDR3 loop reads CASSPEKNIQYF. CDR3 in DNA: TGTGCCAGCAGCCCCGAGAAAAACATTCAGTACTTC.

The chain employs TRBV7-2 and TRBJ2-5; no definite D call. The length of the CDR3 is 11 residues. Germline CDR1 SGHTA, CDR2 FQGNSA. The V end lost 5 bases, the J end lost 2 bases, and 3 bases lay between the germline ends. In DNA, the CDR3 is TGTGCCAGCAGCCGGCAAGAGACCCAGTACTTC. Translating it yields CASSRQETQYF.